Each of the 4 T cell receptor beta chains below was sequenced from the same sample in a study of T cell responses to AZD1222 COVID-19 vaccine. TCRdb's table, derived via immunoSEQ multiplex PCR, lists solely in-frame clones and lacks some. The sample holds 130,000 to 150,000 clones, approximately 90% seen once. The source was peripheral blood, collected on day 0 of AZD1222 vaccination. The receptor set was obtained from an adult in good health.

The chain recombines TRBV5-4 with TRBJ2-5, with D possibly matching TRBD2 (5 bases). Germline V lookup: CDR1 SGHNT, CDR2 YYREEE (reference sequence). The CDR3 runs 15 residues. Between the trimmed V and J ends, which lost 6 bases and 2 bases, there was a span of 17 bases. In DNA, the CDR3 is TGTGCCAGCAAATTTGGACTGGCAAGACAAGAGACCCAGTACTTC. Protein product: CASKFGLARQETQYF.

This chain joins TRBV7-2 and TRBJ1-2, with 10 bases fitting TRBD1. There are 16 residues in the CDR3. J was trimmed by 7 bases and V by 5 bases; bases with no gene match: 13. Germline loops: CDR1 SGHTA, CDR2 FQGNSA. The CDR3 nucleotides read TGTGCCAGCAGCCTTGGACAGGGGGTGGAAGCTAGTGGCTACACCTTC. Translation: CASSLGQGVEASGYTF.

V and J are TRBV9 and TRBJ2-1; 9 bases match TRBD1. V shed 4 bases, J shed 6 bases, and the junction held 11 bases outside the gene matches. The CDR3 is 16 residues long. Germline V lookup: CDR1 SGDLS, CDR2 YYNGEE. This CDR3 is CASSPAGTGPLNEQFF. The CDR3 region has the DNA TGTGCCAGCAGCCCCGCCGGGACAGGGCCCCTCAATGAGCAGTTCTTC.

The chain recombines TRBV9 with TRBJ2-1; 10 positions match TRBD2. The germline V gene encodes CDR1 SGDLS and CDR2 YYNGEE. This CDR3 is built from 17 residues. V shed 0 bases, J shed 3 bases, and the junction held 6 bases outside the gene matches. CDR3 loop: CASSVGKLAGDYNEQFF. The CDR3 DNA reads TGTGCCAGCAGCGTAGGGAAGCTAGCGGGAGACTACAATGAGCAGTTCTTC.